Listed here are 10 T cell receptor beta chains from one sample, sequenced in a study of T cell repertoires in cytomegalovirus infection. TCRdb itself ran the reads through MiXCR, one entry per CDR3 protein. The table shows about 150,000 distinct CDR3 sequences, with 32% occurring only once. Their cognate antigens are unknown. Sequencing was performed on CD8+ T cells from cultured PBMCs, taken from culture after CMV antigen stimulation. The receptors derive from a human donor in good health (CMV status not recorded). Some clones in this sample may be carry-over from other donors' samples.

The chain couples TRBV6-5 to TRBJ2-3; 11 bases fit TRBD2. This CDR3 has 14 residues. The J segment lost 4 bases and the V segment lost 5 bases, leaving 2 bases of the junction unmatched. Germline V gene sequence: CDR1 MNHEY, CDR2 SVGAGI. CDR3 DNA sequence: TGTGCCAGCAGTATACTAGCGGGGGCAGATACGCAGTATTTT. The encoded protein is CASSILAGADTQYF.

This clonotype was counted between two and nine times. This rearrangement joins TRBV5-5 to TRBJ2-7, with D possibly TRBD1 on 5 matching bases. The CDR3 is made up of 15 amino acids. Germline V gene lookup returns CDR1 SGHKS and CDR2 YYEKEE (reference sequence). V dropped 4 bases and J dropped 1 base, with 15 bases sitting between them. CDR3 bases: TGTGCCAGCAGCCCGCCAGGGCATGAGTCCTACGAGCAGTACTTC. Amino acids: CASSPPGHESYEQYF.

This clonotype was observed at least ten times. CDR3 residues: CASSFGDGYTF. CDR3 DNA: TGTGCCAGCAGTTTCGGTGATGGCTACACCTTC. The chain recombines TRBV12-3 or TRBV12-4 with TRBJ1-2; D uncertain. The CDR3 spans 11 residues. The V end lost 3 bases, the J end lost 6 bases, and 5 bases lay between the germline ends.

This clonotype was seen more than once but under ten times. This chain links TRBV27 with TRBJ1-1; no clear D. V was pared by 6 bases and J by 6 bases, with 20 bases between. CDR3 length equals 15 residues. The V gene's germline CDR1 is MNHEY and CDR2 SMNVEV (reference sequence). CDR3 region: CASSSPFMAQPEAFF. The CDR3 DNA follows: TGTGCCAGCAGCTCCCCGTTCATGGCCCAGCCTGAAGCTTTCTTT.

This clonotype was detected only a few times. V usage is TRBV7-6 and J usage is TRBJ2-1; TRBD2 is a possible D gene (6 bases). CDR1 SGHVS and CDR2 FNYEAQ come from the germline V gene. The CDR3 spans 14 residues. Trimming took 5 bases from V and 1 from J, leaving 9 bases between them. Here the CDR3 reads CASSAGISYNEQFF. The CDR3 DNA reads as TGTGCCAGCAGCGCGGGAATTTCCTACAATGAGCAGTTCTTC.

This clonotype turned up a few times. The rearrangement uses TRBV20-1 and TRBJ2-7; no firm D call. Looked up from germline, CDR1 is DFQATT and CDR2 is SNEGSKA (reference sequence). The CDR3 has 12 residues. V lost 4 bases, J lost 0 bases, and 7 bases lay in between. The CDR3 reads CSATPGSYEQYF. The CDR3, as DNA: TGCAGTGCTACACCAGGCTCCTACGAGCAGTACTTC.

This rearrangement joins TRBV5-1 to TRBJ1-1; 8 bases map to TRBD1. Germline values: CDR1 SGHRS, CDR2 YFSETQ. The length of the CDR3 is 15 residues. With V trimmed by 4 bases and J by 5 bases, 10 bases remained unmatched. The CDR3 DNA reads TGCGCCAGCAGCGTCCAACAGGGGGGGGGGACTGAAGCTTTCTTT. The encoded protein is CASSVQQGGGTEAFF.

V is TRBV20-1 and J is TRBJ1-4; the D gene is possibly TRBD1 (5 bases). Germline lookup yields CDR1 DFQATT and CDR2 SNEGSKA (reference sequence). Trimming removed 3 bases at V and 7 bases at J, with 12 bases between. CDR3 length equals 13 residues. The CDR3 coding sequence is TGCAGTGCTAGTCTCGTTGGGGGTGAAAAACTGTTTTTT. Residues: CSASLVGGEKLFF.

The V call is TRBV12-3 or TRBV12-4, the J call TRBJ1-6; TRBD1 matches at 8 bases. Germline trimming cut 5 bases from V and 8 bases from J; bases unmatched to any gene: 5. The CDR3 contains 14 residues. The CDR3 sequence is CASSPTGAYSPLHF. In DNA form, the CDR3 reads TGTGCCAGCAGTCCGACAGGGGCGTATTCACCCCTCCACTTT.

The chain couples TRBV7-9 to TRBJ2-7, with no clear D. Per the germline V gene, CDR1 is SEHNR and CDR2 is FQNEAQ (reference sequence). The CDR3 loop spans 15 amino acids. The germline V and J ends were trimmed by 5 bases and 1 base, with 15 bases remaining between them. The CDR3 DNA sequence: TGTGCCAGCAGCCATCCGAGGCGGCAGTCCTACGAGCAGTACTTC. Amino acids: CASSHPRRQSYEQYF.